These 6 T cell receptor beta chains share one sample of origin, sequenced in a study of shared clonotypes between healthy human individuals. The method was immunoSEQ multiplex PCR; TCRdb's version includes in-frame clones alone and lacks a portion of them. The data show a few million clones, with more than 85% seen just once and 0.35% to 0.5% held by the top ten. Sequenced input: naive CD4+ T cells from PBMCs. The subset is: CD45RA+ positively selected. These receptors all stem from a man aged 18 to 30 in good health. Some clones in this sample may be carry-over from other donors' samples.

This sequence joins TRBV4-1 and TRBJ2-5; D call uncertain. The DNA end is more similar to TRBJ2-7, so the J call may be wrong. Germline V gene sequence: CDR1 MGHRA, CDR2 YSYEKL. This CDR3 contains 14 residues. The CDR3 nucleotides read TGCGCCAGCAGCCAACTCCCCGTAGCTTCCGAGCAGTACTTC. This translates into CASSQLPVASEQYF.

This chain connects TRBV5-5 to TRBJ1-2; 7 nucleotides agree with TRBD1. This CDR3 is 16 amino acids long. The germline V gene encodes CDR1 SGHKS and CDR2 YYEKEE (reference sequence). J lost 0 bases, V lost 4 bases, and 9 bases had no gene match. The CDR3 DNA follows: TGTGCCAGCAGCCGGGGACAGTTCAGAACTAACTATGGCTACACCTTC. Amino acid sequence: CASSRGQFRTNYGYTF.

The chain recombines TRBV27 with TRBJ1-2; 7 bases line up with TRBD1. Germline trimming cut 0 bases from V and 6 bases from J; bases unmatched to any gene: 4. Germline CDR1 MNHEY, CDR2 SMNVEV (reference sequence). The CDR3 contains 14 residues. CDR3 in amino acids: CASSLSERGHGYTF. CDR3 sequence (DNA): TGTGCCAGCAGTTTATCGGAGAGGGGGCATGGCTACACCTTC.

The V call is TRBV2, the J call TRBJ2-7, with 12 positions matching TRBD2. The germline CDR1 and CDR2 sequences are SNHLY and FYNNEI. CDR3 size: 15 residues. V gave up 7 bases and J gave up 3 bases; unmatched junction bases: 7. In DNA, the CDR3 is TGTGCCAGCAACCGACTAGCGGGAGAAGGCTACGAGCAGTACTTC. Translated, it gives CASNRLAGEGYEQYF.

As concerns this clone: In the same sample, other DNA sequences code for this CDR3. The rearrangement uses TRBV18 and TRBJ2-1; maybe TRBD2 (6 bases). The CDR3 runs 15 residues. Germline V gene data show CDR1 as KGHSH and CDR2 as LQKENI. V was clipped by 3 bases and J by 0 bases, with 9 bases between them. The CDR3: CASSPDGSSYNEQFF. CDR3 sequence (DNA): TGTGCCAGCTCACCGGACGGGAGCTCCTACAATGAGCAGTTCTTC.

The chain has TRBV19 and TRBJ2-7, with D perhaps TRBD1 (6 bases). Per the germline V gene, CDR1 is LNHDA and CDR2 is SQIVND (reference sequence). V was pared by 5 bases and J by 3 bases, with 14 bases between. This CDR3 has 14 amino acids. CDR3 DNA sequence: TGTGCCAGTAGTCTCACCCTGGACAGCTACGAGCAGTACTTC. It encodes CASSLTLDSYEQYF.